Below are 16 T cell receptor beta chains sequenced from a single sample in a study of tissue T cells after allogeneic stem cell transplantation. Clones were read by immunoSEQ multiplex PCR, and TCRdb kept only the in-frame ones, dropping some. The sample comprises a few hundred clones, approximately 73% of which are singletons, and around 6.9% rests with the top ten. Sequenced sample: liver tissue. The source is a female BALB/c mouse in good health. The mouse strain carries the MHC haplotype H2-d.

This clone has a handful of counts. Mouse germline and gene names are used. Read coverage stops 1 residue before the CDR3 terminus; the germline J gene supplies the remainder. The J gene is TRBJ2-7, the V gene TRBV4; 10 bases match TRBD2. With 4 bases clipped from V and 3 bases from J, the junction kept 3 bases outside the gene matches. This CDR3 contains 14 residues. Germline CDR1 reads LGHDT; CDR2 reads YNNKQL (reference sequence). The CDR3 DNA, read in part, is TGTGCCAGCAGCTCGACTGGGGGGAACTATGAACAGTAC. This translates into CASSSTGGNYEQY. The CDR3 reads in full as CASSSTGGNYEQYF.

About this clone: Gene names are mouse gene names. The read terminates 1 residue before the CDR3 end, so the remaining end is supplied by the germline J gene. This chain links TRBV13-3 with TRBJ2-2, with 7 positions matching TRBD1. Germline-derived CDR1 and CDR2 are NNHDY and SYVADS. The CDR3 contains 14 residues. The junction had 0 bases not matched to a gene; V was cut back by 4 bases and J by 0 bases. The covered CDR3 bases are TGTGCCAGCAGTCAGGGGGCAAACACCGGGCAGCTCTAC. Amino acids: CASSQGANTGQLY. In full, the CDR3 reads CASSQGANTGQLYF.

Concerning this clone itself: Gene names denote mouse genes. The CDR3 end lies 1 residue beyond the end of the read and is filled in from the germline J gene. The rearrangement uses TRBV2 and TRBJ1-2; D is perhaps TRBD1 (5 bases). Per the germline V gene, CDR1 is LGHNA and CDR2 is YSYQKL. The V and J ends lost 0 bases and 0 bases respectively, with 5 bases between them. The CDR3 spans 14 residues. The sequenced part of the CDR3 DNA is TGTGCCAGCAGCCAAGACAGGGCAAACTCCGACTACACC. Translating gives CASSQDRANSDYT. The CDR3 as a whole reads CASSQDRANSDYTF.

With respect to this clone: Gene names and germline refer to mouse. The CDR3 extends 1 residue past the end of the read, so its final part is completed from the germline J gene. The chain couples TRBV1 to TRBJ1-6; TRBD1 is a possible D gene (6 bases). TRBJ1-6 is flagged as an ORF with uncertain function. Germline CDR1 is NSQYPW and CDR2 is LRSPGD (reference sequence). V lost 4 bases and J 4 bases, leaving 11 bases between the germline ends. The CDR3 length is 15 residues. The DNA read from the CDR3 is TGCACCTGCAGTGGGACGGGACAATATAATTCGCCCCTCTAC. It specifies CTCSGTGQYNSPLY. In full, the CDR3 is CTCSGTGQYNSPLYF.

For this clone: The germline and genes are mouse ones. The read comes to an end 1 residue before the CDR3 does, leaving the germline J gene to fill in the end. The chain carries TRBV1 and TRBJ2-4; no definite D call. The V gene lost 6 bases and the J gene lost 0 bases, with 10 bases spanning the gap. Germline V gives CDR1 NSQYPW, CDR2 LRSPGD (reference sequence). The CDR3 runs 14 residues. The CDR3 reads CTCRKRESQNTLYF. The DNA read from the CDR3 is TGCACCTGCAGAAAGAGGGAAAGTCAAAACACCTTGTAC.

A word on this clone: These gene names are mouse names. The read terminates 1 residue ahead of where the CDR3 ends, so the germline J gene completes it. The chain carries TRBV13-1 and TRBJ2-7; D might be TRBD1 (6 bases). Germline lookup yields CDR1 NSHNY and CDR2 SYGAGN. The length of the CDR3 is 13 residues. V lost 1 base and J lost 7, with 12 bases in between. CDR3 bases read: TGTGCCAGCAGTGATCCAGGGGAGAGAGAACAGTAC. Protein sequence: CASSDPGEREQY. The whole CDR3 reads CASSDPGEREQYF.

Comment on this clone: Gene names and germline match the mouse. Read sequence stops 1 residue before the CDR3 end, and the germline J gene provides the missing end. The chain has TRBV13-2 and TRBJ1-1; D ambiguous. The V and J ends lost 0 bases and 2 bases respectively, with 2 bases between them. CDR3 length: 12 residues. Germline CDR1 is NNHNN and CDR2 is SYGAGS (reference sequence). The part of the CDR3 DNA that was read is TGTGCCAGCGGTGATGACAACACAGAAGTCTTC. Translation gives CASGDDNTEVF. The complete CDR3 reads CASGDDNTEVFF.

This clone was seen a handful of times. Here the gene names and germline are mouse. The read halts 1 residue ahead of the CDR3 end, with the missing end drawn from the germline J gene. The gene calls are TRBV4 and TRBJ2-7; no firm D call. Germline V gives CDR1 LGHDT, CDR2 YNNKQL (reference sequence). V was cut by 5 bases and J by 4 bases, with 9 bases left in between. The CDR3 totals 12 residues. The CDR3 here is CASSPPSYEQYF. CDR3 DNA, as far as it was read: TGTGCCAGCAGCCCCCCCTCTTATGAACAGTAC.

A note on this clone: Genes and germline come from the mouse. The read terminates 1 residue ahead of where the CDR3 ends, so the germline J gene completes it. This rearrangement joins TRBV31 to TRBJ1-5; 9 bases align to TRBD1. The CDR3 has 15 amino acids. The junction had 5 bases not matched to a gene; V was cut back by 3 bases and J by 2 bases. The germline gives CDR1 GKSSPN, CDR2 SITVG. CDR3 DNA, as far as it was read: TGTGCCTGGAGCTCACAGGGGGCGCACAACCAGGCTCCGCTT. Protein product: CAWSSQGAHNQAPL. The complete CDR3 protein is CAWSSQGAHNQAPLF.

Regarding this clone: Germline and genes here are mouse. The CDR3 goes on 1 residue after the read ends, and that part is filled in from the germline J gene. The rearrangement uses TRBV13-2 and TRBJ2-1; D might be TRBD1 (5 bases). The CDR3 spans 14 residues. Per the germline V gene, CDR1 is NNHNN and CDR2 is SYGAGS (reference sequence). Trimming removed 3 bases at V and 1 base at J, with 8 bases between. The part of the CDR3 DNA that was read is TGTGCCAGCGGTGCAGGACAAAACTATGCTGAGCAGTTC. It is translated as CASGAGQNYAEQF. The entire CDR3 reads CASGAGQNYAEQFF.

The table lists this clone with a count of one. Gene names refer to mouse genes. The read terminates 1 residue before the CDR3 end, so the remaining end is supplied by the germline J gene. The chain uses TRBV13-3 and TRBJ2-1; either TRBD1 or TRBD2 may fit D (5 bases each). The CDR3 totals 14 residues. Trimming cost V 2 bases and J 3 bases, with 9 bases left between them. CDR1 is NNHDY and CDR2 is SYVADS in the germline V gene. CDR3 bases read: TGTGCCAGCAGTGAGAGGGGCATCTATGCTGAGCAGTTC. It codes for CASSERGIYAEQF. From start to end, the CDR3 is CASSERGIYAEQFF.

A remark on this clone: Gene names refer to mouse genes. The read is 1 residue too short to cover the CDR3 end, so that end is filled in from the germline J gene. The V gene is TRBV4, the J gene TRBJ2-1; 8 nucleotides match TRBD2. V gave up 5 bases and J gave up 1 base; unmatched junction bases: 4. The CDR3 consists of 15 residues. CDR1 LGHDT and CDR2 YNNKQL come from the germline V gene (reference sequence). CDR3 sequence reads: CASSQVGGNYAEQFF. Partial CDR3 DNA: TGTGCCAGCAGCCAAGTGGGGGGGAACTATGCTGAGCAGTTC. Full variable domain (outside the CDR3, taken from reference TRBV4 and TRBJ2-1): ETAVFQTPNYHVTQVGNEVSFNCKQTLGHDTMYWYKQDSKKLLKIMFSYNNKQLIVNETVPRRFSPQSSDKAHLNLRIKSVEPEDSAVYLCASSQVGGNYAEQFFGPGTRLTVL.

To note about this clone: Genes and germline are mouse. The read terminates 1 residue ahead of where the CDR3 ends, so the germline J gene completes it. The chain uses TRBV13-1 and TRBJ1-1; 7 nucleotides line up with TRBD1. Trimming at V came to 5 bases and at J to 0 bases, leaving 1 base not matched to a gene. This CDR3 contains 13 residues. CDR1 NSHNY and CDR2 SYGAGN come from the germline V gene. The CDR3 bases that were read are TGTGCCAGCAGGGACAGGACAAACACAGAAGTCTTC. It yields the protein CASRDRTNTEVF. The entire CDR3 is CASRDRTNTEVFF.

As regards this clone: Mouse germline and gene names are used. The CDR3 goes on 1 residue after the read ends, and that part is filled in from the germline J gene. J is TRBJ2-5 and V is TRBV29; 10 positions agree with TRBD1. Germline V gene sequence: CDR1 MSHET, CDR2 SYDVDS. The CDR3 is 13 residues long. J gave up 6 bases and V 5 bases, and 2 bases lay outside the gene matches. The CDR3 DNA, read in part, is TGTGCTAGCAGTCCGGGACAGGGGGACACCCAGTAC. The encoded protein is CASSPGQGDTQY. The whole CDR3 protein is CASSPGQGDTQYF.

Comments on this clone: Gene names and germline refer to mouse. The read is 1 residue too short to cover the CDR3 end, so that end is filled in from the germline J gene. The gene calls are TRBV13-1 and TRBJ2-3; D is uncertain. V was trimmed by 2 bases and J by 0 bases, leaving 1 base between them. Germline V CDR1 and CDR2: NSHNY, SYGAGN. The CDR3 has 12 amino acids. CDR3 region: CASSDSAETLYF. The sequenced part of the CDR3 DNA is TGTGCCAGCAGTGACAGTGCAGAAACGCTGTAT.

Comment on this clone: Genes and germline are mouse. The read ends 1 residue early relative to the CDR3; the germline J gene fills the gap. The chain carries TRBV5 and TRBJ1-2, with a possible D match to TRBD1 (6 bases). Trimming stripped 6 bases from V and 1 base from J, with 9 bases between. CDR1 and CDR2 from the germline V gene are LGHNA and YNLKQL (reference sequence). This CDR3 has 13 residues. The sequenced CDR3 bases are TGTGCCAGCAGACAGGGAAAAAACTCCGACTACACC. Amino acids: CASRQGKNSDYT. The CDR3 in its entirety is CASRQGKNSDYTF.